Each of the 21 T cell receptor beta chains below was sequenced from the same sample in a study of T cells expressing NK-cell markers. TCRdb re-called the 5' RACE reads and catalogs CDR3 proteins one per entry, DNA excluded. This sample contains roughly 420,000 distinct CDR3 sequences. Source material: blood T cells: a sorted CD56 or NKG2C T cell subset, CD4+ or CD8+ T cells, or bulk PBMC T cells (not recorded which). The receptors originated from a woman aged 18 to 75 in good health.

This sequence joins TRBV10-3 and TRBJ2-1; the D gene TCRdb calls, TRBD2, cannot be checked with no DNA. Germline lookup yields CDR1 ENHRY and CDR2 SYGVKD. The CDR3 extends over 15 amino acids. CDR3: CAISESSGRGGEQFF.

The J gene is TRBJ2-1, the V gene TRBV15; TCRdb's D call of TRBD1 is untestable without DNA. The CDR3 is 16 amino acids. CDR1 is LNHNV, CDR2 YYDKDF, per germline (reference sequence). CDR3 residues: CATSRLGASSYNEQFF.

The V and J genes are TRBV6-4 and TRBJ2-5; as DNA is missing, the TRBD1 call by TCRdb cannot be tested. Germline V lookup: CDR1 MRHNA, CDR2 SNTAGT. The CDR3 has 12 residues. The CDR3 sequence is CASSADRETQYF.

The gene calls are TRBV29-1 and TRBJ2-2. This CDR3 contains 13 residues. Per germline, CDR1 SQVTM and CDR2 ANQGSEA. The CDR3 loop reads CSVDGSYDGELFF.

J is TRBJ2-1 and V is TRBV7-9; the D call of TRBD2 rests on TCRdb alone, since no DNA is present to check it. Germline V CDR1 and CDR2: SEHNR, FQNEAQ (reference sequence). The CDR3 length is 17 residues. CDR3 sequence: CASSPSRGQSSYNEQFF. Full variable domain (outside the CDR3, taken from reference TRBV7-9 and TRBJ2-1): DTGVSQNPRHKITKRGQNVTFRCDPISEHNRLYWYRQTLGQGPEFLTYFQNEAQLEKSRLLSDRFSAERPKGSFSTLEIQRTEQGDSAMYLCASSPSRGQSSYNEQFFGPGTRLTVL.

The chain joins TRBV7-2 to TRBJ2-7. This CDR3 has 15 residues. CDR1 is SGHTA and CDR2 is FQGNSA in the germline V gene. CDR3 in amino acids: CASSLGAGRSYEQYF.

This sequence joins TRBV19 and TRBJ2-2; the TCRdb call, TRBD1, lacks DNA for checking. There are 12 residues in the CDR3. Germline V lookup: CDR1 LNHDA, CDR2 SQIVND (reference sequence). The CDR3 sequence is CASTQGTGELFF. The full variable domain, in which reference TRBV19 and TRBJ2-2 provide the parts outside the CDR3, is DGGITQSPKYLFRKEGQNVTLSCEQNLNHDAMYWYRQDPGQGLRLIYYSQIVNDFQKGDIAEGYSVSREKKESFPLTVTSAQKNPTAFYLCASTQGTGELFFGEGSRLTVL.

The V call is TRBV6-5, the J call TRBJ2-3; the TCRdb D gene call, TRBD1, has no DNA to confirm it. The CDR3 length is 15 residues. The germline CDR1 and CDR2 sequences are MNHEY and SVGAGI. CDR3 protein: CASSSPRGLADTQYF.

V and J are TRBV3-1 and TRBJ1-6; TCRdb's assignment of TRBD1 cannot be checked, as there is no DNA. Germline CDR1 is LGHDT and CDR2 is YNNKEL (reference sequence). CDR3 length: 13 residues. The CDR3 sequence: CASSPGTASPLHF.

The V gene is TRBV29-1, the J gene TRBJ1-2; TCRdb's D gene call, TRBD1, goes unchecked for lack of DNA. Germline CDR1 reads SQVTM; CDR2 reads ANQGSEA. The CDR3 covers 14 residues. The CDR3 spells CSALSRETVWGYTF.

The CDR3 reads CASSFTGNEAFF. The chain uses TRBV12-3 or TRBV12-4 and TRBJ1-1; TCRdb's D call of TRBD1 is untestable without DNA. CDR3 length equals 12 residues.

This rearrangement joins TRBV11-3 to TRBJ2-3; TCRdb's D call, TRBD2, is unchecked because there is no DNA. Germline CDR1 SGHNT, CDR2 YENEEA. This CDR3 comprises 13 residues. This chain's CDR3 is CASSQTSVDTQYF.

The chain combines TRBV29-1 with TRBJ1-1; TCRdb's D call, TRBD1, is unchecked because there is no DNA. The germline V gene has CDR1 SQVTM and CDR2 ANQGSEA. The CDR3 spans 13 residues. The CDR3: CSASGTGTTEAFF.

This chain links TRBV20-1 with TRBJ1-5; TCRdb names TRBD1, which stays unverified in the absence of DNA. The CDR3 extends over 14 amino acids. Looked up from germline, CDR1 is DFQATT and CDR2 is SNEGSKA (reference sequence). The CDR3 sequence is CSAYSRGVHQPQHF.

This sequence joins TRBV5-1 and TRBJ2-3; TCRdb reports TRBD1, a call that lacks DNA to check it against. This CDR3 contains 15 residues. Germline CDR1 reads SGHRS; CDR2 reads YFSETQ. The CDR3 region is CASSLEGGPVDTQYF.

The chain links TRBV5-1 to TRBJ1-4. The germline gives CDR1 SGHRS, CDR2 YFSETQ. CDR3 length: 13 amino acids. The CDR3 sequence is CASSIWTAEKLFF.

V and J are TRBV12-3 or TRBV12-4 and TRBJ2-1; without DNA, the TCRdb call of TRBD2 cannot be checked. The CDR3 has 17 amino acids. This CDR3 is CASSLKLAVSSYNEQFF.

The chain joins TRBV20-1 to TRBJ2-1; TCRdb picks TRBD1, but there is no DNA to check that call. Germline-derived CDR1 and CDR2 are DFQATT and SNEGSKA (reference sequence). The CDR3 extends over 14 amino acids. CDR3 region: CSARDRGYYNEQFF.

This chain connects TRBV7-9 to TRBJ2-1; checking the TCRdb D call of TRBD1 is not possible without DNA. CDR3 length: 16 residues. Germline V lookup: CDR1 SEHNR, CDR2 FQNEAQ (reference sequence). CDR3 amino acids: CASFAVGGHSYNEQFF.

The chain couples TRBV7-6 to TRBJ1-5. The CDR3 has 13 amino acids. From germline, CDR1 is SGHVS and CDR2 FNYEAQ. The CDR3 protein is CASSLADDQPQHF.

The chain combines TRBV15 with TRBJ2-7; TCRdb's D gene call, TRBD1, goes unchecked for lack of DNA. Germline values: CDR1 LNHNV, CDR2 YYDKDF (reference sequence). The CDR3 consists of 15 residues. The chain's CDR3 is CATSSTRDRVYEQYF.